The present entry profiles one TCR beta chain with its context. The method was immunoSEQ multiplex PCR; TCRdb's version includes in-frame clones alone and lacks a portion of them. The table shows fewer than 150,000 clones, with about 87% occurring only once. Participant age was roughly 18 to 89 years, and participants resided in approximately 25 US areas. This record belongs to a study of blood T cell repertoires in COVID-19. Study as a whole: COVID-19 samples collected from the United States, Italy and Spain covered acute and convalescent phases. PBMCs, B-cell-depleted T cells, or T cells provided the cDNA or gDNA that made up the material.

The germline gives CDR1 LNHDA, CDR2 SQIVND (reference sequence). Trimming left V 3 bases short and J 4 bases short, with 15 bases between. The CDR3 has 15 residues. Sequencing input: PBMCs or T cells enriched from blood (not recorded which). This TCR was recovered from a man aged 45-65 years in a cohort exposed to, infected with or recovered from COVID-19 (not recorded which). V gene TRBV19 combines with J gene TRBJ1-2, with TRBD1 as a possible D gene (6 bases). The DNA of the CDR3 is TGTGCCAGTAGTATCGCGGGGGTAGGGGGCTATGGCTACACCTTC. Its protein is CASSIAGVGGYGYTF.